This TCR beta chain was identified during a study of identical twins. With 7 bases clipped from V and 5 bases from J, the junction kept 9 bases outside the gene matches. This CDR3 comprises 14 residues. Germline loops: CDR1 MNHNS, CDR2 SASEGT. TCRdb redid the calling of the 5' RACE reads with MiXCR, one entry per CDR3 protein. The sample shows 420,000 or so distinct CDR3 sequences, under 20% of them seen only once. This clonotype appeared many times. The V gene is TRBV6-1, the J gene TRBJ1-1; 8 positions agree with TRBD1. The sequence was obtained from a man in his fifties in good health. Sequencing was performed on naive T cells sorted from blood. The CDR3 nucleotides are TGTGCCAGCAACCGGGCAGGGGGCTTTACTGAAGCTTTCTTT. This encodes CASNRAGGFTEAFF.